Detailed here is one T cell receptor (beta chain). This clonotype appeared many times. Its recognized antigen is unknown. Per-base quality was not reported, and no clone a single base away is much larger than it. The data derive from a study of human T cells and chemical hapten exposure (dated by TCRdb to 2020 to 2022). Concerning the study at large: For sensitization, 2% DPC in acetone was applied to an approximately 2 cm by approximately 2 cm area of upper inner arm skin. Patients additionally received weekly therapeutic DPC doses to the scalp throughout the roughly 25-week study period. Patch tests used Finn chambers with 0.01% DPC on the upper back, scored after 6 days by International Contact Dermatitis Research Group standards. Alopecia areata with under or over 50% scalp involvement, alopecia totalis and alopecia universalis were represented in the patient cohort, which was mostly female. The libraries were sequenced as a pool, and the TCR yield per sample differed mostly because of small variations in library volumes within the pool. Peripheral blood TCR repertoire changes were tracked in vivo in alopecia patients during primary and secondary sensitization to the hapten diphenylcyclopropenone (DPC). Blood was sampled from patients pre-sensitization (week 0) and at 2, 6 and about 24 weeks after DPC sensitization. For TCR sequencing, blood came from 25 to 35 alopecia patients at anywhere from one to four time points (pre-sensitization, 2, 6 and 24 weeks).

Broader findings and caveats from the paper: Alopecia, a presumed autoimmune disease, was present in all patients, so the immune response of the patients might differ from that of healthy individuals. After repeated subsampling, the strength of the expansion versus patch-test correlation and the threshold at which it became significant changed. Patch test score was positively correlated with the number of PT1 expanded TCRs, with significance at thresholds 8, 16 and 32 but not at 4. Significantly more large CDR3 similarity clusters were formed by expanded TCRs than by pre-sensitization or healthy control sets, consistent with antigen-driven responses. The number of TCRs above 1 in 1000 frequency did not change with DPC sensitization; there was no evidence of global repertoire structure alterations.

Libraries were prepared through RACE. The sample was run on a NextSeq 500. Library preparation attached unique molecular identifiers to individual cDNA molecules for quantitative, reproducible TCR counting. Both TCR alpha and TCR beta chains were sequenced from each blood RNA sample. Per the authors' processing: A median of approximately 100,000 TCRs per sample was observed, with a range of about 23,224 to 690,600. V, J and CDR3 annotation of the TCR reads was performed with the Decombinator software suite. For PS versus PT1 abundance plots, all samples were subsampled to the same number of TCRs (28,000). Expanded TCRs were defined as absent before sensitization and observed at least eight times at the 2-week time point. TCRdb took the public reads, trimmed them with fastp at Q25, ran MiXCR for clone calling and kept in-frame beta chains. One record per CDR3 amino acid sequence lists the most common genes and DNA. These V and J calls are TCRdb output, not the study's own analysis. This sample holds about 42,000 distinct CDR3 sequences; roughly 12% were observed only once. 5.5% to 6.5% of the sample goes to the ten largest clones.

The intended sense of this specimen's time point label: pre-sensitization, week 0. Read against the paper, the sample's treatment or condition label means: therapeutic diphenylcyclopropenone sensitization with weekly scalp DPC. At each patch-test visit, blood was drawn before the patch test was applied. Patients were eligible if aged 18 to 70, diagnosed with alopecia and judged suitable for DPC therapy, and pregnant patients were excluded. Unfractionated whole blood was collected in Tempus Blood RNA tubes, and total RNA was extracted from that blood. V sheds 10 bases and J sheds 1 base, leaving 13 bases between their ends. CDR1 and CDR2 were assigned from the germline V gene as ENHRY and SYGVKD. The CDR3 holds 13 amino acids from the cysteine to the phenylalanine. The sequence is cut down to CDR3 DNA, 39 bases in frame from base 1.

This receptor chain uses TRBV10-3 and TRBJ1-1; TRBD1 is a possible D gene, resting on 5 matching bases. This TCR was sampled from a woman between 25 and 40 years old with alopecia areata. Some clones in this sample may be carry-over from other donors' samples. The sample consisted of whole blood, taken in connection with sensitization to the hapten diphenylcyclopropenone (DPC). Here is the DNA: TGTGCCACGCGGAGGGGATCGAACACTGAAGCTTTCTTT. Its protein is CATRRGSNTEAFF.